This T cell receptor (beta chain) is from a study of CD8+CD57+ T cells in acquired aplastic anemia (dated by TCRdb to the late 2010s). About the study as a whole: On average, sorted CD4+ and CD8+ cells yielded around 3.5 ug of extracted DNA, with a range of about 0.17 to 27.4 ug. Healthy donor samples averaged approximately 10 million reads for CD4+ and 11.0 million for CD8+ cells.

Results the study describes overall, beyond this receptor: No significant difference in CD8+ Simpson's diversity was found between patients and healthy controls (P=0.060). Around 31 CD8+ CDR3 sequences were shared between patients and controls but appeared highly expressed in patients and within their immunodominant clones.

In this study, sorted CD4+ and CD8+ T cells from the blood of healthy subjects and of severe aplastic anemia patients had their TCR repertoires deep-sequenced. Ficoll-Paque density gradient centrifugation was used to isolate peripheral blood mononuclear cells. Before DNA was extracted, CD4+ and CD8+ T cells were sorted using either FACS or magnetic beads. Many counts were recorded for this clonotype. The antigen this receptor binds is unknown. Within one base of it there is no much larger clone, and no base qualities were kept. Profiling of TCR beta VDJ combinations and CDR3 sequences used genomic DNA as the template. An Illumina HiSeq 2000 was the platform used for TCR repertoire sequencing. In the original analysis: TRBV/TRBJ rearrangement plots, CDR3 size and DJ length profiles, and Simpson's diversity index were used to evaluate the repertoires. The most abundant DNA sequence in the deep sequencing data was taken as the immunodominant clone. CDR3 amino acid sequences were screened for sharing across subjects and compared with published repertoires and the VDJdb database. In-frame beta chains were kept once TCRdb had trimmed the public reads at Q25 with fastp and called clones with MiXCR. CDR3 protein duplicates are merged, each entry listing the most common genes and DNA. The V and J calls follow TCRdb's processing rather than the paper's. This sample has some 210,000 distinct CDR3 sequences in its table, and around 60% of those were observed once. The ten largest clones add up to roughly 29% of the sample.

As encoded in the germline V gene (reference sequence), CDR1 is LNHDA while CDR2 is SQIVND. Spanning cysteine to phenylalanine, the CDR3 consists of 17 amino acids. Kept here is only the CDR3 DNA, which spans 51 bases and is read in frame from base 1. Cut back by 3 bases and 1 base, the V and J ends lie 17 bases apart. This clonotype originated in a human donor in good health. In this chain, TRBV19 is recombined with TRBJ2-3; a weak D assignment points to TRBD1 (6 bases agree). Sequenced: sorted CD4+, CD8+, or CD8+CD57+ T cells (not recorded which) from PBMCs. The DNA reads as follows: TGTGCCAGTAGTATCCAGGGGCCCGGCGAGGGCACAGATACGCAGTATTTT. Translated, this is CASSIQGPGEGTDTQYF.